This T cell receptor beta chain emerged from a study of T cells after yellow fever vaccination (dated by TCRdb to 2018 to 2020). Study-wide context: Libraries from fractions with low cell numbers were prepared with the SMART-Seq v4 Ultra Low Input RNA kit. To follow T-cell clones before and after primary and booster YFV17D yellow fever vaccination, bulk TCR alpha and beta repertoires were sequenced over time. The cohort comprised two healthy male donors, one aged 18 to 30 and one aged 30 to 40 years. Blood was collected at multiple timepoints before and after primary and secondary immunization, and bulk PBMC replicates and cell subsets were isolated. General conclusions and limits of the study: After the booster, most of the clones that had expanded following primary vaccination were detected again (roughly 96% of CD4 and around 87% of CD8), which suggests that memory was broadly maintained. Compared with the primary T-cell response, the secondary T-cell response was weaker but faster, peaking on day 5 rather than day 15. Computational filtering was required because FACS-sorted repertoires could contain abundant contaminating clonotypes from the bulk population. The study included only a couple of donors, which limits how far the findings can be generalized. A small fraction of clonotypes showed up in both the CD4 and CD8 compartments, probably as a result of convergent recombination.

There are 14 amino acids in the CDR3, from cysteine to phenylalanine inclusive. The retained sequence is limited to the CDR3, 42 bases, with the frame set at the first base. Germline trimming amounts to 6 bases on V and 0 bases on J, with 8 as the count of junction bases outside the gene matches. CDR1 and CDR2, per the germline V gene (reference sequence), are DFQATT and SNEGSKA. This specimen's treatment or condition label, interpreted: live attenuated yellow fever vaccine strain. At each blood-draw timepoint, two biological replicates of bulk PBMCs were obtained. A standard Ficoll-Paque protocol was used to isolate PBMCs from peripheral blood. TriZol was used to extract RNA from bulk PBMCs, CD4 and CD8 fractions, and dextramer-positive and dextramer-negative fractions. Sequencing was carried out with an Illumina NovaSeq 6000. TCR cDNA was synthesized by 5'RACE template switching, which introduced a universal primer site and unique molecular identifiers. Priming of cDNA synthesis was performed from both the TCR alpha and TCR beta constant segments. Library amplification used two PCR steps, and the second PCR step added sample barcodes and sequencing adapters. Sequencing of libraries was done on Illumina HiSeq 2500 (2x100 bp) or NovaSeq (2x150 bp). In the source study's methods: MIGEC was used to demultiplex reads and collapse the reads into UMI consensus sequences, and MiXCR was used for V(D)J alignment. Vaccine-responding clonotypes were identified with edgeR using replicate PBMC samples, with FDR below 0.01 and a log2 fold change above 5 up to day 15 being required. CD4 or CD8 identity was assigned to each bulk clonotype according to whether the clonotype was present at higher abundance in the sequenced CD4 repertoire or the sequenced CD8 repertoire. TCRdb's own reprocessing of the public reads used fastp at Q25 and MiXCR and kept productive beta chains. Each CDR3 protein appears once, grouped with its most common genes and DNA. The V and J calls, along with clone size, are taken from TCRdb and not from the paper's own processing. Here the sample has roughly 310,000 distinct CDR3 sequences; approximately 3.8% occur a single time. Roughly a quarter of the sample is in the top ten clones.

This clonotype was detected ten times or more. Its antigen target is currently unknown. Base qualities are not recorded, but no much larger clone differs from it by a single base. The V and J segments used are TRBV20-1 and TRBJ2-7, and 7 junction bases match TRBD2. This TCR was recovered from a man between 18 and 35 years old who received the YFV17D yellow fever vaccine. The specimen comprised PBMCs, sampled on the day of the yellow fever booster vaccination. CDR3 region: CSALGSGDSYEQYF. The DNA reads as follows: TGCAGTGCCCTCGGGAGCGGGGACTCCTACGAGCAGTACTTC.